Shown below are 19 T cell receptor beta chains from a single sample sequenced in a study of cytotoxic CD8 clonotypes in ibrutinib-treated CLL. Profiling relied on immunoSEQ multiplex PCR, and the TCRdb table lists in-frame clones only, not all of them. The sample records about 49,000 clones, approximately 50% being singletons. The sequenced sample was PBMCs, obtained after 12 months of ibrutinib treatment. The receptors stem from a human donor with chronic lymphocytic leukemia.

This chain uses TRBV6-6 with TRBJ2-7; 10 positions match TRBD1. Germline V gives CDR1 MNHNY, CDR2 SVGAGI (reference sequence). Trimming took 6 bases from V and 6 from J; bases not matched to a gene: 8. There are 14 residues in the CDR3. In DNA, the CDR3 is TGTGCCAGCAGCTCCGGGACAGGGGTTTTCGAGCAGTACTTC. Protein sequence: CASSSGTGVFEQYF.

This clone was observed a handful of times. The chain has TRBV11-2 and TRBJ1-1; D remains ambiguous. Trimming removed 0 bases at V and 1 base at J, with 3 bases between. CDR1 and CDR2 (germline): SGHAT, FQNNGV. The CDR3 runs 13 residues. This chain's CDR3 is CASSLDRNTEAFF. The CDR3 DNA reads as TGTGCCAGCAGCTTAGACAGGAACACTGAAGCTTTCTTT.

V and J are TRBV15 and TRBJ2-7; the match to TRBD2 covers 9 bases. The V gene's germline CDR1 is LNHNV and CDR2 YYDKDF (reference sequence). The CDR3 length is 16 residues. The ends lost 3 bases at V and 7 bases at J; junction bases unmatched: 13. The CDR3 spells CATSSRWAGGPGEQYF. For the CDR3, the DNA is TGTGCCACCAGCAGTAGGTGGGCGGGAGGGCCGGGAGAGCAGTACTTC.

This clone was recorded a few times. The genes are TRBV5-1 and TRBJ1-1; TRBD1 aligns across 12 bases. The CDR3 is 14 residues long. Germline-derived CDR1 and CDR2 are SGHRS and YFSETQ. J gave up 6 bases and V 3 bases, and 3 bases lay outside the gene matches. CDR3 sequence (DNA): TGCGCCAGCAGCTCCGGGGACAGGGGGCCTGAAGCTTTCTTT. Amino acid sequence: CASSSGDRGPEAFF.

The V and J genes are TRBV28 and TRBJ2-3; 8 nucleotides match TRBD1. CDR1 and CDR2 from the germline V gene are MDHEN and SYDVKM. This CDR3 is 14 amino acids long. J was trimmed by 6 bases and V by 5 bases; bases with no gene match: 7. The CDR3 DNA reads as TGTGCCAGCAGTCCCGACAGGGGCGGGGATACGCAGTATTTT. Translated: CASSPDRGGDTQYF.

The table lists this clone with many counts. V and J are TRBV18 and TRBJ2-7, with D uncertain. Deletions cut 0 bases from V and 6 bases from J, with 12 bases between. The CDR3 is made up of 14 amino acids. Germline CDR1 KGHSH, CDR2 LQKENI. CDR3 sequence: CASSPPLGPIEQYF. As DNA, the CDR3 is TGTGCCAGCTCACCACCGTTAGGACCGATCGAGCAGTACTTC.

The J gene is TRBJ1-1, the V gene TRBV2; D unresolved. CDR3 size: 11 residues. Germline CDR1 is SNHLY and CDR2 is FYNNEI. V gave up 8 bases and J gave up 2 bases, with 6 bases separating them. CDR3 sequence (DNA): TGTGCCAGCGCAGCCAACACTGAAGCTTTCTTT. Amino acids: CASAANTEAFF.

The chain joins TRBV6-1 to TRBJ1-5; tentatively, D is TRBD1 (5 bases). Germline CDR1 reads MNHNS; CDR2 reads SASEGT. This CDR3 has 14 amino acids. The ends were cut back, 6 bases at V and 4 bases at J, with 13 bases in the middle. Here the CDR3 DNA reads TGTGCCAGCAGAGGGCCGGGGCAAAATCAGCCCCAGCATTTT. Protein: CASRGPGQNQPQHF.

The chain joins TRBV9 to TRBJ1-3, with D unclear. CDR3 length: 15 amino acids. V lost 0 bases and J 0 bases, leaving 7 bases between the germline ends. Germline V gene sequence: CDR1 SGDLS, CDR2 YYNGEE. CDR3 protein: CASSVDQISGNTIYF. The CDR3, as DNA: TGTGCCAGCAGCGTAGACCAGATCTCTGGAAACACCATATATTTT.

This rearrangement joins TRBV29-1 to TRBJ1-1; TRBD1 matches 11 bases. CDR1 and CDR2 (germline): SQVTM, ANQGSEA. This CDR3 region has 14 residues. V shed 5 bases and J 5 bases; nucleotides not matched to a gene: 7. CDR3 residues: CSVLTGTGGTEAFF. CDR3 nucleotide sequence: TGCAGCGTTCTTACCGGGACAGGGGGGACTGAAGCTTTCTTT.

The chain recombines TRBV5-1 with TRBJ1-6; 10 nucleotides agree with TRBD1. Trimming took 4 bases from V and 9 from J; bases not matched to a gene: 1. CDR1 is SGHRS and CDR2 is YFSETQ in the germline V gene. CDR3 length: 13 amino acids. For the CDR3, the DNA is TGCGCCAGCAGCAGGGACAGGGGTTCACCCCTCCACTTT. This gives the protein CASSRDRGSPLHF.

This clone was counted between two and nine times. Within the sample, other DNA sequences also encode this same CDR3. The V and J genes are TRBV20-1 and TRBJ2-5; a weak D match, TRBD1 (5 bases). V was shortened by 2 bases and J by 4 bases, with 5 bases between the two germline ends. The CDR3 extends over 11 amino acids. The germline CDR1 and CDR2 sequences are DFQATT and SNEGSKA (reference sequence). This CDR3 reads CSARRGETQYF. CDR3 DNA: TGCAGTGCTAGAAGGGGAGAGACCCAGTACTTC.

The rearrangement joins TRBV5-6 to TRBJ2-1; TRBD1 is a possible D gene (6 bases). Trimming stripped 1 base from V and 13 bases from J, with 12 bases between. The CDR3 length is 12 residues. In germline, CDR1 is SGHDT, CDR2 YYEEEE. CDR3 in DNA: TGTGCCAGCAGCTTGTTACAGGGTCATCAGTTCTTC. This codes for CASSLLQGHQFF.

The chain links TRBV5-4 to TRBJ2-1; 10 nucleotides match TRBD2. J lost 1 base, V lost 0 bases, and 4 bases had no gene match. The CDR3 runs to 17 residues. In germline, CDR1 is SGHNT, CDR2 YYREEE (reference sequence). DNA of the CDR3: TGTGCCAGCAGCTTGGGTGGGACTAGCGCTTCCTACAATGAGCAGTTCTTC. Translated: CASSLGGTSASYNEQFF.

This clone appeared a single time. V and J are TRBV5-1 and TRBJ2-7; 8 nucleotides line up with TRBD2. This CDR3 comprises 15 residues. From germline, CDR1 is SGHRS and CDR2 YFSETQ. V shed 5 bases and J 3 bases; nucleotides not matched to a gene: 10. CDR3 nucleotide sequence: TGCGCCAGCAGTTACACAGCGGGGGTAAACTACGAGCAGTACTTC. This codes for CASSYTAGVNYEQYF.

This chain uses TRBV21-1 with TRBJ1-5. TRBV21-1 is a listed pseudogene. The CDR3 length is 17 residues. CDR3 protein: CASSIFILDGSNQPQHF. CDR3 nucleotides: TGTGCCAGCAGCATATTTATCCTCGACGGTAGCAATCAGCCCCAGCATTTT.

This clone was recorded a few times. The chain couples TRBV5-8 to TRBJ2-7; 9 bases map to TRBD1. From germline, CDR1 is SGHTS and CDR2 YDEGEE. V trimming: 4 bases; J trimming: 0 bases; junction bases outside the gene matches: 2. This CDR3 has 14 residues. The CDR3 reads CASSRTGDSYEQYF. The DNA for the CDR3 is TGTGCCAGCAGCAGGACAGGGGACTCCTACGAGCAGTACTTC.

This clone was observed a single time. The chain uses TRBV5-1 and TRBJ2-1; no firm D call. In germline, CDR1 is SGHRS, CDR2 YFSETQ. The germline V and J ends were trimmed by 4 bases and 6 bases, with 20 bases remaining between them. The CDR3 covers 16 residues. CDR3 nucleotides: TGCGCCAGCAGCGGAGACGGCTTGGGGTTTGGCAATGAGCAGTTCTTC. Protein sequence: CASSGDGLGFGNEQFF.

The J gene is TRBJ2-1, the V gene TRBV28; 10 nucleotides align to TRBD2. V trimming: 5 bases; J trimming: 3 bases; junction bases outside the gene matches: 4. The CDR3 loop spans 15 amino acids. Germline V gives CDR1 MDHEN, CDR2 SYDVKM. The DNA for the CDR3 is TGTGCCAGCAGTGAACTAGCGGGGTACTACAATGAGCAGTTCTTC. As protein: CASSELAGYYNEQFF.